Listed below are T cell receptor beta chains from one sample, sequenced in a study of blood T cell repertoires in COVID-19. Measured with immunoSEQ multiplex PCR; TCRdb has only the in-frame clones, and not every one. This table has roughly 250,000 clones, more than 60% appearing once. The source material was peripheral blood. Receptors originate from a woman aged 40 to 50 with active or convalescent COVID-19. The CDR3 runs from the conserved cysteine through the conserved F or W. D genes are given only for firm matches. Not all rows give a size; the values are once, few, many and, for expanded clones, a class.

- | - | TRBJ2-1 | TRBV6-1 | CASSEFAGDNNEQFF | TGTGCCAGCAGTGAATTTGCGGGGGACAACAATGAGCAGTTCTTC
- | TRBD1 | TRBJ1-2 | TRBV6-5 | CASILRDRLYGYTF | TGTGCCAGCATCCTCCGGGACAGACTCTATGGCTACACCTTC
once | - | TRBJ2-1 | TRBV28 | CASQGGYNEQFF | TGTGCCAGCCAGGGTGGCTACAATGAGCAGTTCTTC
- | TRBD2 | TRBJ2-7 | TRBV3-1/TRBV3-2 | CASSQGEGKEQYF | TGTGCCAGCAGCCAAGGGGAGGGGAAAGAGCAGTACTTC
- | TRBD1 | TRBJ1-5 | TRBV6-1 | CASSEGAGGFNQPQHF | TGTGCCAGCAGTGAAGGTGCAGGGGGCTTCAATCAGCCCCAGCATTTT
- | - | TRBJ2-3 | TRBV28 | CASSFPGKTDTQYF | TGTGCCAGCAGTTTCCCAGGGAAGACAGATACGCAGTATTTT
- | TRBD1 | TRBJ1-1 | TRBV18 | CASSPSGGVITEAFF | TGTGCCAGCTCACCATCAGGGGGCGTTATCACTGAAGCTTTCTTT
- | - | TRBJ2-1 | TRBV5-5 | CASSLDWGFYNEQFF | TGTGCCAGCAGCTTGGATTGGGGCTTCTACAATGAGCAGTTCTTC
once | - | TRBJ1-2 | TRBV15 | CATSRGQGYGYTF | TGTGCCACCAGCAGAGGGCAGGGCTATGGCTACACCTTC
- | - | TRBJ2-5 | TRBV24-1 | CATSDFRWAGALIETQYF | TGTGCCACCAGTGATTTTAGATGGGCGGGGGCCCTAATAGAGACCCAGTACTTC
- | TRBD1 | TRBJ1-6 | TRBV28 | CASSDRGTAYNSPLHF | TGTGCCAGCAGTGATAGGGGGACAGCTTATAATTCACCCCTCCACTTT
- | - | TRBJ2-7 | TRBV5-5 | CASSLGASTYEQYF | TGTGCCAGCAGCTTGGGAGCTAGCACCTACGAGCAGTACTTC
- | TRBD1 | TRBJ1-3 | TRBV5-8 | CASRTGSGNTIYF | TGTGCCTCACGGACAGGGAGTGGAAACACCATATATTTT
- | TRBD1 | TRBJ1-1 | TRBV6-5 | CASTISQGANTEAFF | TGTGCCAGCACAATATCACAGGGGGCCAACACTGAAGCTTTCTTT
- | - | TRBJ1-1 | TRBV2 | CASISGNTEAFF | TGTGCCAGCATCAGCGGGAACACTGAAGCTTTCTTT
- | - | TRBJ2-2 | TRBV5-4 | CASSQQRAGELFF | TGTGCCAGCAGCCAACAGAGAGCCGGGGAGCTGTTTTTT
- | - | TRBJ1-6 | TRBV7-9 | CASSLVTLGFSAPLHF | TGTGCCAGCAGCTTAGTTACGCTGGGCTTCTCGGCACCCCTCCACTTT
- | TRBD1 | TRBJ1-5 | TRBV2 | CASSADRGDQPQHF | TGTGCCAGCAGTGCCGACAGGGGGGACCAGCCCCAGCATTTT
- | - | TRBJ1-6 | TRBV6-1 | CASSERTGNSPLHF | TGTGCCAGCAGTGAAAGGACGGGAAATTCACCCCTCCACTTT
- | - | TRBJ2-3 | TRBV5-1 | CASSLETATDTQYF | TGCGCCAGCAGCTTGGAGACAGCCACAGATACGCAGTATTTT